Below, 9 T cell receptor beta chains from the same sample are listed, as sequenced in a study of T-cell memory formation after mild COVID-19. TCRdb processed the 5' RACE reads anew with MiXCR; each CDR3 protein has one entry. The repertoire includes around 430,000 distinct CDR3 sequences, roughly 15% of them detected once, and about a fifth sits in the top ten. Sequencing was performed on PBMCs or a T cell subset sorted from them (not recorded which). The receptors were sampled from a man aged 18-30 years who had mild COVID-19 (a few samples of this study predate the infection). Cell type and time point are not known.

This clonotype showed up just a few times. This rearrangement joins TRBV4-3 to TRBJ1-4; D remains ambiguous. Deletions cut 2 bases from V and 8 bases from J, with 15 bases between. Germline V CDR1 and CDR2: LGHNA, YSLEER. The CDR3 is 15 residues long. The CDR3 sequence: CASSQTRGSYEKLFF. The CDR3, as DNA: TGCGCCAGCAGCCAAACCCGGGGTTCGTACGAAAAACTGTTTTTT.

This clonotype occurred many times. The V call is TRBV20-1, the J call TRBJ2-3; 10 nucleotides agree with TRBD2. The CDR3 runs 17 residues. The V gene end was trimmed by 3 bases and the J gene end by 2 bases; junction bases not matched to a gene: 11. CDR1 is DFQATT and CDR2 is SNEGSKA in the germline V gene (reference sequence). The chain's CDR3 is CSARVLAGDLDTDTQYF. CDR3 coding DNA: TGCAGTGCTAGGGTTCTAGCGGGGGACCTCGACACAGATACGCAGTATTTT.

CDR3: CATSEYSRFGSTDTQYF. The CDR3 DNA is TGTGCCACCAGTGAGTACTCACGTTTCGGGAGCACAGATACGCAGTATTTT. This chain joins TRBV24-1 and TRBJ2-3, with D uncertain. V was pared by 4 bases and J by 0 bases, with 16 bases between. Germline V CDR1 and CDR2: KGHDR, SFDVKD. There are 17 residues in the CDR3.

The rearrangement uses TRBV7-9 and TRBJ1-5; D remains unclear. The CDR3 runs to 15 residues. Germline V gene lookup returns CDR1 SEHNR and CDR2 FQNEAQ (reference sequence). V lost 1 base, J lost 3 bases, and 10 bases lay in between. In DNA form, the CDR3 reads TGTGCCAGCAGCTTAGGCCGGGGTTCCAATCAGCCCCAGCATTTT. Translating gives CASSLGRGSNQPQHF.

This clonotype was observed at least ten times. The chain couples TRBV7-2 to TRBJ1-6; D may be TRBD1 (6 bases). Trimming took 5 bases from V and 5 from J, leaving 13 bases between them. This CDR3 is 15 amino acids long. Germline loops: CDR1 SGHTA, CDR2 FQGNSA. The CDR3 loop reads CASSLNRVNNSPLHF. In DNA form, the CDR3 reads TGTGCCAGCAGCCTTAACAGGGTGAATAATTCACCCCTCCACTTT.

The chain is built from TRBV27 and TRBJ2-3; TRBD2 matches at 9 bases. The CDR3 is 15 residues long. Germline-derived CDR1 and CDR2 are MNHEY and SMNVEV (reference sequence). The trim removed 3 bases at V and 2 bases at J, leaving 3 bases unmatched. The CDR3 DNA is TGTGCCAGCAGTTTCACTAGCGGGTACACAGATACGCAGTATTTT. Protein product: CASSFTSGYTDTQYF.

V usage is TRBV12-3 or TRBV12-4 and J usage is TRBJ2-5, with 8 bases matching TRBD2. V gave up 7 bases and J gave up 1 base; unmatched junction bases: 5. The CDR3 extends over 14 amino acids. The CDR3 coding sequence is TGTGCCAGCACCCGGGGGGGGGTCCAAGAGACCCAGTACTTC. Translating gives CASTRGGVQETQYF.

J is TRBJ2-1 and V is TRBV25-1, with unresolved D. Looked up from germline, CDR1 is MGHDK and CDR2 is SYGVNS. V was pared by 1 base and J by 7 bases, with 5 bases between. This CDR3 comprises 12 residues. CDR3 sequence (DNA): TGTGCCAGCAGTGAATTCGGTAATGAGCAGTTCTTC. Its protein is CASSEFGNEQFF.

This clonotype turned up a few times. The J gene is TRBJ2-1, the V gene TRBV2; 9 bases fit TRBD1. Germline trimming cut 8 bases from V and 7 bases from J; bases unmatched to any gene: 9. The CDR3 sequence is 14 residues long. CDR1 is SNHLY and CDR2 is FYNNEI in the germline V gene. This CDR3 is CASLPGTGKNEQFF. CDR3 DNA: TGTGCCAGCCTACCCGGGACAGGGAAGAATGAGCAGTTCTTC.